One sample yielded the 8 T cell receptor beta chains listed below, sequenced in a study of post-analysis software for immune sequencing data. Study findings and constraints: TRBV5-6, TRBV5-1 and TRBV20-1 were among roughly 5 TRBV segments more frequent in patients than controls.

Libraries were made from TCR beta cDNA, and they carried unique molecular identifiers. TCRdb fed the PCR reads into MiXCR, producing one record per CDR3 protein. The sample has more than 450,000 distinct CDR3 sequences, roughly two fifths seen once; the top ten hold 1.5% to 2%. No antigen has been assigned to these receptors. Material: blood. The receptors here all came from a girl between 5 and 17 years old with multiple sclerosis.

The chain joins TRBV10-3 to TRBJ1-2; D unresolved. Germline CDR1 reads ENHRY; CDR2 reads SYGVKD. The CDR3 spans 9 residues. Between the trimmed V and J ends, which lost 8 bases and 8 bases, there was a span of 6 bases. This CDR3 is CAIWEGYTF. The CDR3 bases are TGTGCCATCTGGGAGGGCTACACCTTC.

This chain links TRBV5-1 with TRBJ2-6; no firm D call. The CDR3 length is 15 residues. With 5 bases removed from V and 0 bases from J, the gap between germline ends came to 9 bases. CDR1 SGHRS and CDR2 YFSETQ come from the germline V gene. CDR3 sequence reads: CASSDASSGANVLTF. In DNA, the CDR3 is TGCGCCAGCAGTGACGCCAGCTCTGGGGCCAACGTCCTGACTTTC.

This chain's CDR3 is CASSKPGTSGSIYEQYF. As DNA, the CDR3 is TGTGCCAGCAGCAAACCCGGGACTAGCGGGAGTATCTACGAGCAGTACTTC. V usage is TRBV7-9 and J usage is TRBJ2-7; TRBD2 aligns across 14 bases. Losses at the gene ends were 5 bases for V and 3 bases for J; bases not matched to a gene: 9. Germline CDR1 SEHNR, CDR2 FQNEAQ (reference sequence). The CDR3 is 17 amino acids.

The chain recombines TRBV10-3 with TRBJ2-5, with 9 bases identical to TRBD2. The CDR3 spans 13 residues. V lost 10 bases and J lost 11; bases outside the gene matches: 14. In germline, CDR1 is ENHRY, CDR2 SYGVKD. The CDR3 spells CATKEVAGVGQYF. The DNA for the CDR3 is TGTGCCACCAAGGAGGTAGCGGGAGTTGGGCAGTACTTC.

The rearrangement joins TRBV6-5 to TRBJ1-5; no clear D. Germline-derived CDR1 and CDR2 are MNHEY and SVGAGI. V was cut by 5 bases and J by 2 bases, with 10 bases left in between. The CDR3 extends over 14 amino acids. The CDR3, as DNA: TGTGCCAGCAGTGATTGGAGAGGCAATCAGCCCCAGCATTTT. It is translated as CASSDWRGNQPQHF.

The chain recombines TRBV4-1 with TRBJ2-1; D is undetermined. CDR1 and CDR2 from the germline V gene are MGHRA and YSYEKL. The CDR3 length is 13 residues. Trimming cost V 6 bases and J 2 bases, with 8 bases left between them. CDR3 DNA: TGCGCCAGCAGAGAAGGGACCTACAATGAGCAGTTCTTC. It translates to CASREGTYNEQFF.

The V and J genes are TRBV7-2 and TRBJ1-5; a possible D gene is TRBD1 (6 bases). Deletions cut 2 bases from V and 0 bases from J, with 11 bases between. Looked up from germline, CDR1 is SGHTA and CDR2 is FQGNSA. CDR3 size: 16 residues. The CDR3 DNA reads as TGTGCCAGCAGCTTAACAGGGCCGTATAGCAATCAGCCCCAGCATTTT. Translated: CASSLTGPYSNQPQHF.

This clonotype turned up a few times. The chain has TRBV29-1 and TRBJ1-1; the D gene is possibly TRBD1 (5 bases). In germline, CDR1 is SQVTM, CDR2 ANQGSEA. This CDR3 region has 13 residues. V lost 5 bases and J 0 bases, leaving 10 bases between the germline ends. The CDR3 spells CSVRGVMNTEAFF. The CDR3 DNA follows: TGCAGCGTTAGGGGTGTCATGAACACTGAAGCTTTCTTT. The full variable domain, rest sourced from reference TRBV29-1 and TRBJ1-1, is SAVISQKPSRDICQRGTSLTIQCQVDSQVTMMFWYRQQPGQSLTLIATANQGSEATYESGFVIDKFPISRPNLTFSTLTVSNMSPEDSSIYLCSVRGVMNTEAFFGQGTRLTVV.